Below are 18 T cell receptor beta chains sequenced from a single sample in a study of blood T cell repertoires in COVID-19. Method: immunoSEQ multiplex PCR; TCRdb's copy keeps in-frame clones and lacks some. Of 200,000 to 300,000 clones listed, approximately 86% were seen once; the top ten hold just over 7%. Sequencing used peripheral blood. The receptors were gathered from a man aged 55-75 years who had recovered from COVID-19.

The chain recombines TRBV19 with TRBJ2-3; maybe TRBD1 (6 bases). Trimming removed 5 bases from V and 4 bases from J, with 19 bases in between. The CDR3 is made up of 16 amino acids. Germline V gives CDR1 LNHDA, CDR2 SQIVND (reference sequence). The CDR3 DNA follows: TGTGCCAGTAGTCCGAGGACAGTCAGAGTGTCAGATACGCAGTATTTT. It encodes CASSPRTVRVSDTQYF.

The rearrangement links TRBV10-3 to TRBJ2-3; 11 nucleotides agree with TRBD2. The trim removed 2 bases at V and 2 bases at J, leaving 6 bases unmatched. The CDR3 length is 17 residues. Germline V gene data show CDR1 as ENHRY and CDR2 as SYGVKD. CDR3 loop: CAISEGSGGGHTDTQYF. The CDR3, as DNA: TGTGCCATCAGTGAGGGTAGCGGGGGGGGTCACACAGATACGCAGTATTTT.

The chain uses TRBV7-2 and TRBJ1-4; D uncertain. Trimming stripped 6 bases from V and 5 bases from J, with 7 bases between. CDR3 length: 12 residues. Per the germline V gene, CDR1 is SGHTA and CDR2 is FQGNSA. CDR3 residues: CASRGGNEKLFF. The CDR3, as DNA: TGTGCCAGCAGGGGCGGGAATGAAAAACTGTTTTTT.

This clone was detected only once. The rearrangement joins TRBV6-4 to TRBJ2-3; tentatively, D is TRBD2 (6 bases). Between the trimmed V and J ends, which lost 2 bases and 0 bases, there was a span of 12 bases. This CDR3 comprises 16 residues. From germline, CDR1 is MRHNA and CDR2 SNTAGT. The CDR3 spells CASSDRAGTSTDTQYF. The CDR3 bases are TGTGCCAGCAGTGACCGAGCAGGGACTAGCACAGATACGCAGTATTTT.

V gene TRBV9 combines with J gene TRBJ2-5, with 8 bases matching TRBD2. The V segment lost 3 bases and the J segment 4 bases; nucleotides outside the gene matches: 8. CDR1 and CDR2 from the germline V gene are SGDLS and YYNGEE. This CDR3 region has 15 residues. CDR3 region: CASSASGGRVETQYF. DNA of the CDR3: TGTGCCAGCAGCGCGAGCGGGGGCCGGGTAGAGACCCAGTACTTC.

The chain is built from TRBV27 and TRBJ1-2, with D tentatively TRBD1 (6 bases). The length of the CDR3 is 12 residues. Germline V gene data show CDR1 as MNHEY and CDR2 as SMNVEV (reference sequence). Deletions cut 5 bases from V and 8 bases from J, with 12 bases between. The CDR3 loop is CASSNRVTGYTF. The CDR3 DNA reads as TGTGCCAGCAGTAACAGGGTAACGGGCTACACCTTC.

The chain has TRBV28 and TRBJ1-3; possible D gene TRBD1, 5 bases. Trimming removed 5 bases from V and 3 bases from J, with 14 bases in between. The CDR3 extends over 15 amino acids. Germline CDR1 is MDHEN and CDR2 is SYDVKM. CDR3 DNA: TGTGCCAGCAGTACGAGACAGACTTTTGGAAACACCATATATTTT. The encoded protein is CASSTRQTFGNTIYF.

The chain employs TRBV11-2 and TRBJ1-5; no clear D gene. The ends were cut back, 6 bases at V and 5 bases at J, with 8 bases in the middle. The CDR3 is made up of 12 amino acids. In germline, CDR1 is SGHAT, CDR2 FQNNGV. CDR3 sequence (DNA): TGTGCCAGCAGTCACCGGGATCAGCCCCAGCATTTT. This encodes CASSHRDQPQHF.

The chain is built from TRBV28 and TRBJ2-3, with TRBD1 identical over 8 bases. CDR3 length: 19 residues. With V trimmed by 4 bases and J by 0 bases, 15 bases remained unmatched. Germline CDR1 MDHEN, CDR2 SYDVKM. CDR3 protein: CASSYPNPRTGLSTDTQYF. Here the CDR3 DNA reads TGTGCCAGCAGTTACCCCAATCCTAGGACAGGGTTAAGCACAGATACGCAGTATTTT.

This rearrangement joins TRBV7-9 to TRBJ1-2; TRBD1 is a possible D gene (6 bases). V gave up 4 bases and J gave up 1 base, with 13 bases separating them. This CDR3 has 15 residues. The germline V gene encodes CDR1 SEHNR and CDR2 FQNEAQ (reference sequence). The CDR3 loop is CASSYGEGGNYGYTF. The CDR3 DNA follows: TGTGCCAGCAGCTACGGGGAGGGGGGTAACTATGGCTACACCTTC.

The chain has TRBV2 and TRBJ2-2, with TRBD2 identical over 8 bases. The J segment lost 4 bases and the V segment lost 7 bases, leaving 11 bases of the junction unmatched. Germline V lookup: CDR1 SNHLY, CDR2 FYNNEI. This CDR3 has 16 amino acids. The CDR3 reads CASTTRGSGATGELFF. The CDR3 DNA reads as TGTGCCAGCACAACCCGTGGTAGCGGGGCCACCGGGGAGCTGTTTTTT.

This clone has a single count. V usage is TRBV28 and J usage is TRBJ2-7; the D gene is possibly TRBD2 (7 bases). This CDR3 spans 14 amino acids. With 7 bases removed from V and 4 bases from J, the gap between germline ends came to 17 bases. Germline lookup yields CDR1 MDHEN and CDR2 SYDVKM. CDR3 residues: CASKQGGGRYEQYF. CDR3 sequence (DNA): TGTGCCAGCAAACAGGGAGGGGGGCGGTACGAGCAGTACTTC. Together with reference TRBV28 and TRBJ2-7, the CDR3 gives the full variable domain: DVKVTQSSRYLVKRTGEKVFLECVQDMDHENMFWYRQDPGLGLRLIYFSYDVKMKEKGDIPEGYSVSREKKERFSLILESASTNQTSMYLCASKQGGGRYEQYFGPGTRLTVT.

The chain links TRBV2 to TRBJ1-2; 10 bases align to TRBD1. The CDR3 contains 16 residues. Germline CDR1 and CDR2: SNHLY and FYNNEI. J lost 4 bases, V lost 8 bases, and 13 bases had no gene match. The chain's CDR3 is CASARDRGYPAYGYTF. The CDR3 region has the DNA TGTGCCAGCGCCCGGGACAGGGGTTATCCTGCCTATGGCTACACCTTC.

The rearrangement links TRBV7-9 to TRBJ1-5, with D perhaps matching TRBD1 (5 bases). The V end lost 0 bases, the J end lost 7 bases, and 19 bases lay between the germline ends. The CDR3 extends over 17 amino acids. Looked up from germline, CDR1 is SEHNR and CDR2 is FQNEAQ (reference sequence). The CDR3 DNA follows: TGTGCCAGCAGCTTAGCGGGGGTTGGGAGGGGAGGACAGCCCCAGCATTTT. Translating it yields CASSLAGVGRGGQPQHF. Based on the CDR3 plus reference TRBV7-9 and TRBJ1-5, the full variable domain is DTGVSQNPRHKITKRGQNVTFRCDPISEHNRLYWYRQTLGQGPEFLTYFQNEAQLEKSRLLSDRFSAERPKGSFSTLEIQRTEQGDSAMYLCASSLAGVGRGGQPQHFGDGTRLSIL.

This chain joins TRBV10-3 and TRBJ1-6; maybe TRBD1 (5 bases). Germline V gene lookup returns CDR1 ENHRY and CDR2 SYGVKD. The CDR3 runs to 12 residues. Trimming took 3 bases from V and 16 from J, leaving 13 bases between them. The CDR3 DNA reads TGTGCCATCAGTGAAAGAAGGGGACTACTCCACTTT. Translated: CAISERRGLLHF.

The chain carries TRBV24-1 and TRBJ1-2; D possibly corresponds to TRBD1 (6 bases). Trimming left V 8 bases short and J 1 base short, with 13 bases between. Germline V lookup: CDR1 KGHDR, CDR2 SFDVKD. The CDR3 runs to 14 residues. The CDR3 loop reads CATKPQGSNYGYTF. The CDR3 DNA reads TGTGCCACCAAACCACAGGGAAGTAACTATGGCTACACCTTC.

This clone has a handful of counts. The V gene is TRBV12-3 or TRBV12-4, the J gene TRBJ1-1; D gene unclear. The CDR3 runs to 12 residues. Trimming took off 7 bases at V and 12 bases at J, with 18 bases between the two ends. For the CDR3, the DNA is TGTGCCAGCACCTTCTCGATGGGTGGGCCTTTCTTT. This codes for CASTFSMGGPFF.

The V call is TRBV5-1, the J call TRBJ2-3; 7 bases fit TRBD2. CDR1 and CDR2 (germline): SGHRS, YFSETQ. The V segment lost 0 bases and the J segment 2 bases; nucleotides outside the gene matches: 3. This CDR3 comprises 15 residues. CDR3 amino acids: CASSLAGTNTDTQYF. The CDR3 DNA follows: TGCGCCAGCAGCTTGGCAGGGACTAACACAGATACGCAGTATTTT.